One TCR beta chain is described in this entry. An end of the junction does not agree with germline; a read error may underlie this. After extraction with the RNeasy kit, 0.5 to 1 ug of the RNA was reverse transcribed using random hexamers. Multiplex PCR with immunoSEQ amplified the TCR beta CDR3 across 54 Vbeta and 13 Jbeta. One entry per CDR3 protein results from TCRdb running MiXCR on the immunoSEQ multiplex PCR reads. The data contain 150,000 to 200,000 distinct CDR3 sequences, about 91% of them singletons. This sample is drawn from a study of CD8 T cells in Susac syndrome. The receptor was isolated from a human donor with Susac syndrome. The sample consisted of CD4+ T cells from PBMCs.

The CDR3 sequence is CSAVSRGANALTF. The CDR3 coding sequence is TGCAGTGCTGTCTCGAGAGGGGCCAACGCCCTGACTTTC. The V call is TRBV20-1, the J call TRBJ2-6, with D perhaps TRBD1 or TRBD2 (5 bases each). Germline-derived CDR1 and CDR2 are DFQATT and SNEGSKA (reference sequence). This CDR3 has 13 residues.